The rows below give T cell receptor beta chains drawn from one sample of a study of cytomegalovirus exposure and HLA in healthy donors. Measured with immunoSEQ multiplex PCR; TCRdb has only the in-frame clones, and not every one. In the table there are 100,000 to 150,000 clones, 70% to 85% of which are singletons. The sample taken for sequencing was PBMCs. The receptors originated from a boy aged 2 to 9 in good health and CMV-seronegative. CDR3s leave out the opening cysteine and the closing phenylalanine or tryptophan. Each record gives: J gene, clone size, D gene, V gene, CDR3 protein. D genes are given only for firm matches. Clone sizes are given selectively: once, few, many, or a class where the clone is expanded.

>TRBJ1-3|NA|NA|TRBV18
ASSLGISGNTIY
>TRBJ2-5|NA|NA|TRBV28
ASSFRGSETQY
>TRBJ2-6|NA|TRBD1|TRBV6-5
ASSHRGGANVLT
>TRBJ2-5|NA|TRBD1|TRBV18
ASSLEGTAAQETQY
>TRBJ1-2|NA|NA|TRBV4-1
ASSLGAGDGYT
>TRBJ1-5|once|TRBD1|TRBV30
AWSEGTGMGQPQH
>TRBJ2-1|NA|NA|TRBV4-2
ASSQDGVGGRRREQF
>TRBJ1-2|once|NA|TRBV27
ASSLVPGNYGYT
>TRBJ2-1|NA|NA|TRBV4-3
ASSQEVLWAPNYNEQF
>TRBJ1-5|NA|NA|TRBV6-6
ASSYLGGDQPQH
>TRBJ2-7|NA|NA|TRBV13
ASSSFGGPYEQY
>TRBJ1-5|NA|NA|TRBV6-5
ASSLDTNHKPQH
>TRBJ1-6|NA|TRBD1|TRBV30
AWTGGRNNSPLH
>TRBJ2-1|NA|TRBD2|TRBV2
ASSGGLAGGNYNEQF
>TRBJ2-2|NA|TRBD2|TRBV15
ATSRVAGGPSGELF
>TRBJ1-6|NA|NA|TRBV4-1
ASSQDTGSRIFNSPLH
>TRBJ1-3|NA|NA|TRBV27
ASSSGNTIY
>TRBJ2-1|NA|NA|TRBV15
ATSRGITTTVEGVNEQF
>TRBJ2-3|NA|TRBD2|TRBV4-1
ASSQLTGLEDWGTDTQY
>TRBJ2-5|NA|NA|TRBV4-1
ASSQAPGEETQY
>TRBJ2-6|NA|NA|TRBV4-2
ASSQSRDSFEGANVLT
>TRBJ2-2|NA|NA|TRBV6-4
ASSERGGNTGELF
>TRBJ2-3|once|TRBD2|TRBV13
ASSLETGGPGTDTQY
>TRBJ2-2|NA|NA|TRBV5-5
ASSLPEGLDTGELF
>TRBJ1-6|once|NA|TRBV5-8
ASSLGQFLGNSPLH
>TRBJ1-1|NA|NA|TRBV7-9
ASSLARIRSPTGQAF
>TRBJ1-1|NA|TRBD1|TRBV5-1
ASSYNLQGKAAF